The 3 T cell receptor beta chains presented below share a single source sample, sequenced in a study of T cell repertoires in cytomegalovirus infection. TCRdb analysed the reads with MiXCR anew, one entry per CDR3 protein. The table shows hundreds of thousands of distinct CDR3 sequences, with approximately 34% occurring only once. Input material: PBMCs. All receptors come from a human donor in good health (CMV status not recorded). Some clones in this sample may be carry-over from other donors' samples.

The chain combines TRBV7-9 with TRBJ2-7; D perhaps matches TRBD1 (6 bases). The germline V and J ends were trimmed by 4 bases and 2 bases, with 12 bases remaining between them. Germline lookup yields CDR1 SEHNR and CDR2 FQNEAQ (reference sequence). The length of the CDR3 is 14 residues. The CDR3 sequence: CASSWQGITYEQYF. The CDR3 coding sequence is TGTGCCAGCAGCTGGCAGGGGATTACCTACGAGCAGTACTTC.

CDR3 protein: CASRLVWTGGVGGDGYTF. For the CDR3, the DNA is TGTGCCAGCAGATTGGTCTGGACAGGGGGCGTCGGTGGAGATGGCTACACCTTC. The rearrangement joins TRBV7-2 to TRBJ1-2, with 11 bases lining up with TRBD1. The germline CDR1 and CDR2 sequences are SGHTA and FQGNSA. The V and J ends lost 6 bases and 6 bases, in that order; junction bases with no gene match: 18. CDR3 size: 18 residues.

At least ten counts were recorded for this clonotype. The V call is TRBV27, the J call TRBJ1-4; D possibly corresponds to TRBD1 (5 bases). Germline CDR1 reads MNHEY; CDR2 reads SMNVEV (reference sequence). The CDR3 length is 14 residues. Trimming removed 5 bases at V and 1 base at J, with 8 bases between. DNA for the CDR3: TGTGCCAGCAGTCCGAGGGGAACTAATGAAAAACTGTTTTTT. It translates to CASSPRGTNEKLFF.